This T cell receptor beta chain emerged from a study of T-cell reconstitution after alpha-beta-depleted transplantation in children. Study findings and constraints: Newly made T cells mostly supplied T-cell counts and diversity one year after transplant. From surviving recipient T cells and thymic progenitors came the high day-60 TCRbeta diversity observed in some patients. By about two months after transplant, alpha-beta T cells reportedly arose from several hundred graft clones that had expanded.

Germline V gene lookup returns CDR1 SQVTM and CDR2 ANQGSEA. CDR3 length equals 18 residues. Trimming took 1 base from V and 7 from J; bases not matched to a gene: 17. Unique molecular identifiers were used to barcode this TCRbeta library. Each CDR3 protein is one row after TCRdb ran MiXCR on the PCR reads. Among 240,000 or so distinct CDR3 sequences listed, around 8% were seen once. This clonotype has at least ten counts. The antigen remains unidentified. This clonotype originated in a male patient aged 10 to 17 who had a stem cell transplant for acute lymphoblastic leukemia, so the T cells may come from the graft donor. This sequence joins TRBV29-1 and TRBJ2-1; TRBD2 matches at 9 bases. Source: PBMCs, mostly from graft donor cells, taken 180 days after TCRalphabeta/CD19-depleted stem cell transplant. The DNA of the CDR3 is TGCAGCGTTGAAGGAGGGACATACGGCGGGAGGGCCGGTAATGAGCAGTTCTTC. It encodes CSVEGGTYGGRAGNEQFF.